These 30 T cell receptor beta chains were all obtained from the same sample, sequenced in a study of CD8 T cells in ankylosing spondylitis. TCRdb re-derived calls from the 5' RACE reads in MiXCR, one entry per CDR3 protein. The sample records about 320,000 distinct CDR3 sequences, approximately 10% being singletons. Sequencing was performed on blood, either unsorted or a sorted T cell fraction (not recorded which). The receptors shown here come from a female donor with ankylosing spondylitis or in good health (not recorded which).

This clonotype showed up many times. The CDR3 DNA reads as TGCGCCAGCAGCTTGCGGGAACAGGGCGCCCCAACCTTGGGGGAGCTGTTTTTT. Residues: CASSLREQGAPTLGELFF. J is TRBJ2-2 and V is TRBV5-1; D possibly corresponds to TRBD1 (6 bases). The CDR3 totals 18 residues. Trimming left V 1 base short and J 8 bases short, with 24 bases between. Germline V lookup: CDR1 SGHRS, CDR2 YFSETQ.

This clonotype showed up many times. The V and J genes are TRBV9 and TRBJ2-2; D perhaps matches TRBD1 (5 bases). The V end lost 0 bases, the J end lost 6 bases, and 15 bases lay between the germline ends. Germline CDR1 and CDR2: SGDLS and YYNGEE. This CDR3 has 16 residues. The CDR3 DNA is TGTGCCAGCAGCGTAGTTGGGGCAGGGAATGCCGGGGAGCTGTTTTTT. Amino acid sequence: CASSVVGAGNAGELFF.

This clonotype was found many times. This rearrangement joins TRBV7-9 to TRBJ2-3; possibly TRBD2 for D (6 bases). With 5 bases removed from V and 4 bases from J, the gap between germline ends came to 13 bases. Germline values: CDR1 SEHNR, CDR2 FQNEAQ (reference sequence). The length of the CDR3 is 14 residues. In DNA form, the CDR3 reads TGTGCCAGCAGCGCTTTTCGGGAGCCAGATACGCAGTATTTT. Protein: CASSAFREPDTQYF.

This clonotype was detected many times. The chain links TRBV6-5 to TRBJ2-3; possibly TRBD1 for D (5 bases). V gave up 0 bases and J gave up 2 bases, with 12 bases separating them. CDR1 is MNHEY, CDR2 SVGAGI, per germline. The CDR3 extends over 16 amino acids. This chain's CDR3 is CASSYSRVGATDTQYF. The CDR3 region has the DNA TGTGCCAGCAGTTACTCCAGGGTTGGTGCCACAGATACGCAGTATTTT.

This clonotype has ten or more counts. This rearrangement joins TRBV20-1 to TRBJ2-1; D is ambiguous. This CDR3 is built from 12 residues. V was pared by 1 base and J by 10 bases, with 11 bases between. The V gene's germline CDR1 is DFQATT and CDR2 SNEGSKA (reference sequence). The CDR3 region is CSARVLLIEQFF. For the CDR3, the DNA is TGCAGTGCTAGAGTACTCCTCATCGAGCAGTTCTTC.

In DNA form, the CDR3 reads TGTGCCAGCAGTGAACTCAGGGGACCAATACAAGAGACCCAGTACTTC. Translation gives CASSELRGPIQETQYF. V is TRBV25-1 and J is TRBJ2-5; possibly TRBD1 for D (6 bases). Germline lookup yields CDR1 MGHDK and CDR2 SYGVNS. With 2 bases removed from V and 2 bases from J, the gap between germline ends came to 15 bases. This CDR3 spans 16 amino acids.

As to this clonotype: The CDR3 does not end in the conserved phenylalanine or tryptophan, so this is likely a read error. This rearrangement joins TRBV20-1 to TRBJ1-1, with TRBD1 matching over 11 bases. The germline V gene has CDR1 DFQATT and CDR2 SNEGSKA (reference sequence). The CDR3 loop spans 18 amino acids. The junction had 14 bases not matched to a gene; V was cut back by 5 bases and J by 0 bases. This chain's CDR3 is CSARHLRTGGFVNTEAFL. In DNA, the CDR3 is TGCAGTGCTCGCCATCTGAGGACAGGGGGCTTTGTGAACACTGAAGCTTTCTTA.

This clonotype was seen repeatedly, ten times or more. J is TRBJ2-3 and V is TRBV5-1, with D possibly TRBD2 on 6 matching bases. This CDR3 has 14 amino acids. V lost 7 bases to trimming and J lost 0 bases, with 12 bases between them. Germline values: CDR1 SGHRS, CDR2 YFSETQ. CDR3: CASQSGVSTDTQYF. CDR3 DNA sequence: TGCGCCAGCCAATCGGGGGTGAGCACAGATACGCAGTATTTT.

This clonotype was detected ten times or more. The chain is built from TRBV27 and TRBJ2-1, with 8 bases fitting TRBD2. The CDR3 covers 16 residues. Germline CDR1 reads MNHEY; CDR2 reads SMNVEV (reference sequence). The ends lost 5 bases at V and 3 bases at J; junction bases unmatched: 9. The CDR3 DNA follows: TGTGCCAGCAGTAACCTTGGCGGGGGGCTCTACAATGAGCAGTTCTTC. Translation gives CASSNLGGGLYNEQFF.

This clonotype was recorded at least ten times. V gene TRBV28 combines with J gene TRBJ2-6, with a possible D match to TRBD1 (5 bases). This CDR3 spans 17 amino acids. The germline CDR1 and CDR2 sequences are MDHEN and SYDVKM. Trimming took 2 bases from V and 0 from J, leaving 11 bases between them. CDR3 DNA: TGTGCCAGCAGTTTAGGGGCGAGTAGCTCTGGGGCCAACGTCCTGACTTTC. Its translation: CASSLGASSSGANVLTF. Full variable domain (remainder filled in from reference TRBV28 and TRBJ2-6): DVKVTQSSRYLVKRTGEKVFLECVQDMDHENMFWYRQDPGLGLRLIYFSYDVKMKEKGDIPEGYSVSREKKERFSLILESASTNQTSMYLCASSLGASSSGANVLTFGAGSRLTVL.

This clonotype was counted ten times or more. In DNA form, the CDR3 reads TGCAGTGCCTTTATAGGACAGTTAAATTCACCCCTCCACTTT. Translation: CSAFIGQLNSPLHF. The chain has TRBV20-1 and TRBJ1-6; D possibly corresponds to TRBD1 (6 bases). The germline V gene has CDR1 DFQATT and CDR2 SNEGSKA (reference sequence). CDR3 length: 14 amino acids. Trimming left V 6 bases short and J 7 bases short, with 16 bases between.

This clonotype occurred many times. V is TRBV20-1 and J is TRBJ2-1; TRBD2 matches 8 bases. The length of the CDR3 is 13 residues. V gave up 7 bases and J gave up 5 bases; unmatched junction bases: 7. Germline V gene sequence: CDR1 DFQATT, CDR2 SNEGSKA (reference sequence). The CDR3 region is CSGIRTSNNEQFF. The CDR3 DNA sequence: TGCAGTGGAATTAGGACTAGCAACAATGAGCAGTTCTTC.

This clonotype came up many times. This chain connects TRBV5-1 to TRBJ2-7, with 11 bases lining up with TRBD2. J was trimmed by 4 bases and V by 5 bases; bases with no gene match: 5. CDR1 is SGHRS and CDR2 is YFSETQ in the germline V gene. The CDR3 runs 14 residues. As DNA, the CDR3 is TGCGCCAGCAGGAAAGGGACTAGCGGTTACGAGCAGTACTTC. Translating it yields CASRKGTSGYEQYF.

The chain recombines TRBV5-6 with TRBJ2-7; the D is unclear. The CDR3 is 14 residues long. The germline V gene has CDR1 SGHDT and CDR2 YYEEEE. Trimming removed 0 bases at V and 5 bases at J, with 12 bases between. The CDR3 spells CASSLVTNRNEQYF. The CDR3, as DNA: TGTGCCAGCAGCTTGGTTACAAACCGGAACGAGCAGTACTTC.

This clonotype was observed a handful of times. The V and J genes are TRBV19 and TRBJ2-7; TRBD1 agrees at 9 bases. V dropped 6 bases and J dropped 2; count of bases not matched to a gene: 5. Germline V gives CDR1 LNHDA, CDR2 SQIVND (reference sequence). This CDR3 spans 14 amino acids. In DNA form, the CDR3 reads TGTGCCAGTAGGAGGACAGGGGTAACCTACGAGCAGTACTTC. Translation gives CASRRTGVTYEQYF.

This clonotype was recorded at least ten times. The chain joins TRBV29-1 to TRBJ2-2; no reliable D call. The CDR3 sequence is 15 residues long. Germline CDR1 SQVTM, CDR2 ANQGSEA. V was cut by 8 bases and J by 7 bases, with 23 bases left in between. The DNA of the CDR3 is TGCAGCTCAAACCGGCCGTTGGTGGGCGACGGGGAGCTGTTTTTT. Translation gives CSSNRPLVGDGELFF.

Only a few counts were recorded for this clonotype. The gene calls are TRBV5-8 and TRBJ2-3; D remains unclear. Deletions cut 0 bases from V and 0 bases from J, with 8 bases between. The CDR3 is made up of 15 amino acids. Germline CDR1 SGHTS, CDR2 YDEGEE. Here the CDR3 reads CASSLGGGSTDTQYF. CDR3 sequence (DNA): TGTGCCAGCAGCTTGGGGGGTGGAAGCACAGATACGCAGTATTTT.

This clonotype was counted many times. Here the CDR3 DNA reads TGCAGTGCTAGAGATGGGACAACCGTTCAGTACTTC. Translating it yields CSARDGTTVQYF. The V gene is TRBV20-1, the J gene TRBJ2-4; weak D call: TRBD1 (6 bases). Germline V CDR1 and CDR2: DFQATT, SNEGSKA (reference sequence). The CDR3 runs to 12 residues. V lost 0 bases to trimming and J lost 11 bases, with 11 bases between them.

This clonotype has a count of ten or more. This rearrangement joins TRBV11-2 to TRBJ1-2; possible D gene TRBD1, 5 bases. The CDR3 has 14 residues. Germline assignment: CDR1 SGHAT and CDR2 FQNNGV. V shed 4 bases and J shed 5 bases, with 14 bases lying between them. This chain's CDR3 is CASSSRDRNYGYTF. The CDR3 bases are TGTGCCAGCAGCTCCCGGGACCGAAATTATGGCTACACCTTC.

This clonotype was seen ten or more times. The chain combines TRBV20-1 with TRBJ1-5; weak D call: TRBD1 (6 bases). The CDR3 length is 14 residues. Germline-derived CDR1 and CDR2 are DFQATT and SNEGSKA (reference sequence). Trimming shortened V by 5 bases and J by 1 base, and 12 bases separated the two germline ends. The CDR3 region is CSACLGGSNQPQHF. The CDR3, as DNA: TGCAGTGCTTGTCTAGGGGGGAGCAATCAGCCCCAGCATTTT.

This clonotype was recorded at least ten times. This chain links TRBV6-2 or TRBV6-3 with TRBJ2-1, with TRBD2 matching 12 bases. V dropped 4 bases and J dropped 8; count of bases not matched to a gene: 6. CDR3 size: 15 residues. CDR1 and CDR2 (germline): MNHEY, SVGEGT. CDR3 residues: CASSLLAGGGDEQFF. The CDR3 bases are TGTGCCAGCAGTTTACTAGCGGGAGGAGGGGATGAGCAGTTCTTC.

This clonotype showed up many times. This chain connects TRBV12-3 or TRBV12-4 to TRBJ2-2; D is uncertain. The CDR3 consists of 13 residues. The germline V and J ends were trimmed by 6 bases and 5 bases, with 10 bases remaining between them. The CDR3 reads CASRIRKTGELFF. CDR3 DNA sequence: TGTGCCAGCAGGATTCGGAAGACCGGGGAGCTGTTTTTT.

On this clonotype itself: Being one base from a much bigger clone, this may be a read error. The CDR3 spells CASRSELLAGGSTDTQYF. In nucleotides, the CDR3 is TGTGCCAGCCGCTCCGAGTTATTAGCGGGAGGGAGCACAGATACGCAGTATTTT. The chain is built from TRBV11-2 and TRBJ2-3, with 11 bases identical to TRBD2. CDR3 size: 18 residues. Trimming removed 8 bases from V and 0 bases from J; junction bases left unmatched: 13. Germline values: CDR1 SGHAT, CDR2 FQNNGV.

This clonotype has just a few counts. The rearrangement joins TRBV20-1 to TRBJ2-1, with 12 bases fitting TRBD2. The CDR3 loop spans 15 amino acids. V shed 3 bases, J shed 10 bases, and the junction held 10 bases outside the gene matches. Germline V CDR1 and CDR2: DFQATT, SNEGSKA (reference sequence). The CDR3: CSASELAGGDREQFF. The CDR3 DNA reads as TGCAGTGCTAGTGAACTAGCGGGAGGCGATCGGGAGCAGTTCTTC.

The chain links TRBV20-1 to TRBJ2-3, with D maybe TRBD2 (6 bases). Germline assignment: CDR1 DFQATT and CDR2 SNEGSKA (reference sequence). The germline V and J ends were trimmed by 3 bases and 9 bases, with 19 bases remaining between them. The CDR3 extends over 14 amino acids. CDR3 bases: TGCAGTGCTAGGGGACCCGGCGGAGGGCAAACGCAGTATTTT. Protein: CSARGPGGGQTQYF.

V and J are TRBV5-1 and TRBJ2-2; TRBD2 aligns across 7 bases. The V and J ends lost 0 bases and 3 bases, in that order; junction bases with no gene match: 5. This CDR3 contains 16 residues. CDR1 and CDR2 (germline): SGHRS, YFSETQ. The CDR3 DNA reads TGCGCCAGCAGCTTGGCTGCTAGCGGTTACACCGGGGAGCTGTTTTTT. This gives the protein CASSLAASGYTGELFF. The complete variable domain, with remaining parts taken from reference TRBV5-1 and TRBJ2-2, reads KAGVTQTPRYLIKTRGQQVTLSCSPISGHRSVSWYQQTPGQGLQFLFEYFSETQRNKGNFPGRFSGRQFSNSRSEMNVSTLELGDSALYLCASSLAASGYTGELFFGEGSRLTVL.

This clonotype was recorded at least ten times. J is TRBJ2-1 and V is TRBV12-3 or TRBV12-4, with 7 bases that match TRBD2. This CDR3 has 15 amino acids. V shed 7 bases and J 3 bases; nucleotides not matched to a gene: 9. CDR3 sequence reads: CASKNELANYNEQFF. The CDR3, as DNA: TGTGCCAGCAAAAACGAACTAGCGAACTACAATGAGCAGTTCTTC.

This clonotype was seen a handful of times. A much larger clone differs by one base, so this may be a read error. This chain links TRBV20-1 with TRBJ1-6; possibly TRBD1 for D (6 bases). Germline V CDR1 and CDR2: DFQATT, SNEGSKA (reference sequence). The CDR3 is 14 amino acids. The V gene lost 3 bases and the J gene lost 18 bases, with 24 bases spanning the gap. The CDR3 reads CSASDGTTFGHHHF. In DNA, the CDR3 is TGCAGTGCTAGTGACGGGACAACATTTGGGCACCACCACTTT.

The rearrangement uses TRBV3-1 and TRBJ2-7, with D tentatively TRBD1 (5 bases). The CDR3 is 14 amino acids. V dropped 1 base and J dropped 3 bases, with 10 bases sitting between them. CDR1 LGHDT and CDR2 YNNKEL come from the germline V gene (reference sequence). CDR3 amino acids: CASSQARQSYEQYF. The CDR3 DNA reads TGTGCCAGCAGCCAAGCAAGACAGAGCTACGAGCAGTACTTC.

This chain connects TRBV20-1 to TRBJ2-1; 8 positions agree with TRBD1. Trimming at V came to 2 bases and at J to 7 bases, leaving 10 bases not matched to a gene. Germline V CDR1 and CDR2: DFQATT, SNEGSKA (reference sequence). CDR3 length equals 15 residues. The CDR3 DNA reads as TGCAGTGCTAGAACCCCCGGGACAGGTTTTAATGAGCAGTTCTTC. This gives the protein CSARTPGTGFNEQFF.